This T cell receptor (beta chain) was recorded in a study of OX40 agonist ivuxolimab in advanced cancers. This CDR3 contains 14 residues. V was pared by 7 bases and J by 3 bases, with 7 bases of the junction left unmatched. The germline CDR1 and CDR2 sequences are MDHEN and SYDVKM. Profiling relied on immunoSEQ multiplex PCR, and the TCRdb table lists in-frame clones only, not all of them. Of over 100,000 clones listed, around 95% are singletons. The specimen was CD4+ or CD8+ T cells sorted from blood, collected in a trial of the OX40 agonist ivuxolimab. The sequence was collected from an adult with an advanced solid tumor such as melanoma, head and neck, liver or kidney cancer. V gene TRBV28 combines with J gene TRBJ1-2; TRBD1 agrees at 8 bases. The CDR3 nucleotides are TGTGCCAGCACTTCTGGGACAGGACACTATGGCTACACCTTC. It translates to CASTSGTGHYGYTF.